This TCR beta chain was identified during a study of T cells in narcolepsy. Whole-study context: Enrolled donors included narcolepsy type 1 or type 2 patients and healthy controls.

With regard to this clone: Its specificity is unknown.

Only in-frame clones appear in the TCRdb table, and some are missing; sequencing was by immunoSEQ multiplex PCR. This table holds about 25,000 clones, about 83% found once. Study results and caveats: In some patient and control memory CD4+ samples, autoreactive clones were absent.

Germline CDR1 SQVTM, CDR2 ANQGSEA. The V gene lost 7 bases and the J gene lost 0 bases, with 7 bases spanning the gap. The CDR3 totals 12 residues. The receptor was derived from a human donor with narcolepsy. The sequencing input was CD45RA- memory CD4+ T cells from PBMCs. This chain uses TRBV29-1 with TRBJ2-1; the D is unclear. The CDR3 protein is CSARNSYNEQFF. The CDR3 DNA reads TGCAGCGCCCGAAACTCCTACAATGAGCAGTTCTTC.